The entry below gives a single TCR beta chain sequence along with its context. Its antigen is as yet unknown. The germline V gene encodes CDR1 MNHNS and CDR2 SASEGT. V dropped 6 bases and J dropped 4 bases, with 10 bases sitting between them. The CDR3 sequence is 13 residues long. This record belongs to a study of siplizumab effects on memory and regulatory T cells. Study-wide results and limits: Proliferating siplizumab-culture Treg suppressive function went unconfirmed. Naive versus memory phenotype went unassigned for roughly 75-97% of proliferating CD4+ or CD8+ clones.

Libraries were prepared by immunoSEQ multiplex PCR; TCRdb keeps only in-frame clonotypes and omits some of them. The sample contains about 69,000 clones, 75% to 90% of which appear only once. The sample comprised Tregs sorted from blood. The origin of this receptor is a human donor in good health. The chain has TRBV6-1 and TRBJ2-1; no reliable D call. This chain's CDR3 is CASSESYYNEQFF. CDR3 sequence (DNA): TGTGCCAGCAGCGAGTCCTATTACAATGAGCAGTTCTTC.